This T cell receptor (beta chain) was retrieved from a study of neoadjuvant anti-PD-1 for oral cavity cancer. V was pared by 5 bases and J by 0 bases, with 13 bases between. The CDR3 sequence is 16 residues long. The germline gives CDR1 MGHDK, CDR2 SYGVNS. In its sample, this clone was seen a few times. Measured with immunoSEQ multiplex PCR; TCRdb has only the in-frame clones, and not every one. The sample holds roughly 15,000 clones, under 65% seen once. Patients were newly diagnosed with stage II-IVA oral cavity squamous cell carcinoma without prior systemic or radiation treatment. These oral cavity squamous cell carcinomas were HPV-negative and locally advanced.

The sequencing used PBMCs, collected before nivolumab (anti-PD-1) treatment. The clonotype comes from a person aged 35 to 85 with oral cavity squamous cell carcinoma. The chain carries TRBV25-1 and TRBJ2-2, with a tentative D call TRBD2 (7 bases). Written as DNA, the CDR3 is TGTGCCAGCAGTCTTGGGGGGGGCGCGAACACCGGGGAGCTGTTTTTT. Its translation: CASSLGGGANTGELFF.